Given below is one T cell receptor beta chain in context. Antigen specificity is unknown. The data belong to a study of cytomegalovirus exposure and HLA in healthy donors. Study-wide results and caveats: Among TCR beta chains, those listed as cytomegalovirus-associated numbered fewer than 200.

This CDR3 has 12 residues. Trimming took 3 bases from V and 10 from J; bases not matched to a gene: 3. Germline assignment: CDR1 LNHNV and CDR2 YYDKDF (reference sequence). Only in-frame clones appear in the TCRdb table, and some are missing; sequencing was by immunoSEQ multiplex PCR. This repertoire shows roughly 150,000 clones, over 90% found once; its top ten account for approximately 1.8%. The source of this sequence is a man aged 18 to 35 in good health and CMV-seropositive. The chain employs TRBV15 and TRBJ1-1, with TRBD1 matching over 9 bases. What was sequenced was PBMCs. DNA of the CDR3: TGTGCCACCAGCAGGGAGGGACAGGGAGCTTTCTTT. Amino acids: CATSREGQGAFF.